The entry below describes one T cell receptor (beta chain). Its cognate antigen is unknown. This sample is part of a study of vaccination and CD4 T cells after COVID-19. Specified treatment: roughly 11-day PBMC culture with coronavirus spike peptide pools or control peptides (ViraFEST assay). There are 16 residues in the CDR3. CDR1 is MNHEY and CDR2 is SMNVEV in the germline V gene (reference sequence). V lost 0 bases to trimming and J lost 3 bases, with 14 bases between them. The Oncomine TCR Beta short-read assay generated sequence data from the DNA of cultured CD4+ T cells. Researchers extracted genomic DNA from CD4+ T cells that had been cultured. MiXCR, run by TCRdb on the PCR reads, gives a single entry per CDR3 protein. The data contain 10,000 to 13,000 distinct CDR3 sequences, roughly 82% of them singletons.

The chain combines TRBV27 with TRBJ2-5; a possible D gene is TRBD2 (5 bases). This TCR was sampled from a human donor who had recovered from COVID-19. Source material: CD4+ T cells from blood, cultured in vitro. The CDR3 bases are TGTGCCAGCAGTTTATCGGAGGCCTACCGGGAAGAGACCCAGTACTTC. Translation: CASSLSEAYREETQYF.